One and the same sample provided the 27 T cell receptor beta chains below, sequenced in a study of cytomegalovirus exposure and HLA in healthy donors. Sequenced by immunoSEQ multiplex PCR; TCRdb stores in-frame clones only, minus some. Here the sample spans hundreds of thousands of clones, roughly 84% being singletons. Sequencing input: PBMCs. Receptor source: a man younger than 30 in good health and CMV-seropositive.

The V call is TRBV27, the J call TRBJ2-1; 7 positions agree with TRBD2. Germline V gene lookup returns CDR1 MNHEY and CDR2 SMNVEV (reference sequence). CDR3 length equals 16 residues. The trim removed 4 bases at V and 7 bases at J, leaving 13 bases unmatched. CDR3 residues: CASSSVLAARQNEQFF. The CDR3 DNA is TGTGCCAGCAGTTCGGTCCTAGCGGCGAGACAAAATGAGCAGTTCTTC.

This clone was seen a single time. CDR3 sequence reads: CASSPGTPANYGYTF. CDR3 sequence (DNA): TGTGCCAGCAGCCCTGGGACTCCAGCTAACTATGGCTACACCTTC. V is TRBV7-2 and J is TRBJ1-2, with D maybe TRBD1 (5 bases). Germline values: CDR1 SGHTA, CDR2 FQGNSA. This CDR3 is built from 15 residues. Deletions cut 5 bases from V and 0 bases from J, with 13 bases between.

This clone was seen a handful of times. The J gene is TRBJ2-5, the V gene TRBV9; TRBD2 matches at 9 bases. This CDR3 comprises 14 residues. With V trimmed by 3 bases and J by 9 bases, 9 bases remained unmatched. Germline V gene sequence: CDR1 SGDLS, CDR2 YYNGEE. CDR3 sequence: CASSGSSGRPPQYF. The CDR3 nucleotides are TGTGCCAGCAGCGGGTCAAGCGGGAGGCCACCCCAGTACTTC.

The gene calls are TRBV27 and TRBJ2-1; 11 bases fit TRBD2. The length of the CDR3 is 15 residues. Unmatched junction bases numbered 1, after V lost 3 bases and J lost 3 bases. Germline lookup yields CDR1 MNHEY and CDR2 SMNVEV (reference sequence). The chain's CDR3 is CASSFLAGGYNEQFF. CDR3 DNA: TGTGCCAGCAGTTTTCTAGCGGGAGGCTACAATGAGCAGTTCTTC.

V and J are TRBV5-1 and TRBJ1-2; weak D call: TRBD1 (5 bases). The CDR3 is 14 residues long. Per the germline V gene, CDR1 is SGHRS and CDR2 is YFSETQ. With 1 base removed from V and 3 bases from J, the gap between germline ends came to 10 bases. CDR3 amino acids: CASSLSRGDYGYTF. For the CDR3, the DNA is TGCGCCAGCAGCTTGTCTAGGGGTGACTATGGCTACACCTTC.

This sequence joins TRBV18 and TRBJ2-2, with a tentative D call TRBD1 (6 bases). CDR1 is KGHSH and CDR2 is LQKENI in the germline V gene. Trimming pared 4 bases from V and 0 bases from J, leaving 9 bases between. The CDR3 runs to 15 residues. The CDR3 DNA is TGTGCCAGCTCACGACAGGCCGCGAACACCGGGGAGCTGTTTTTT. It codes for CASSRQAANTGELFF.

This chain joins TRBV4-1 and TRBJ1-2; a weak D match, TRBD1 (5 bases). CDR1 is MGHRA and CDR2 is YSYEKL in the germline V gene. The length of the CDR3 is 14 residues. The ends were cut back, 3 bases at V and 3 bases at J, with 11 bases in the middle. The CDR3 reads CASSQTGTYYGYTF. CDR3 nucleotide sequence: TGCGCCAGCAGCCAGACCGGGACCTACTATGGCTACACCTTC.

The chain employs TRBV5-4 and TRBJ2-2; D is unresolved. The CDR3 runs 16 residues. V was cut by 4 bases and J by 2 bases, with 15 bases left in between. Germline V CDR1 and CDR2: SGHNT, YYREEE (reference sequence). CDR3 loop: CASSVNPGRNTGELFF. CDR3 DNA: TGTGCCAGCAGCGTAAACCCGGGCCGTAACACCGGGGAGCTGTTTTTT. Filled out from reference TRBV5-4 and TRBJ2-2, the complete variable domain reads ETGVTQSPTHLIKTRGQQVTLRCSSQSGHNTVSWYQQALGQGPQFIFQYYREEENGRGNFPPRFSGLQFPNYSSELNVNALELDDSALYLCASSVNPGRNTGELFFGEGSRLTVL.

In this sample, this clone turned up once. The chain recombines TRBV15 with TRBJ2-5; possibly TRBD2 for D (6 bases). The CDR3 is 16 amino acids. The V gene's germline CDR1 is LNHNV and CDR2 YYDKDF (reference sequence). V shed 5 bases and J shed 1 base, with 17 bases lying between them. The CDR3 nucleotides read TGTGCCACCAGCGGAACTAGCAGGGCATTCCAAGAGACCCAGTACTTC. Translation: CATSGTSRAFQETQYF.

V is TRBV5-1 and J is TRBJ2-7; the D gene is possibly TRBD2 (6 bases). Germline V gene data show CDR1 as SGHRS and CDR2 as YFSETQ. This CDR3 region has 16 residues. V lost 0 bases and J 3 bases, leaving 16 bases between the germline ends. CDR3 residues: CASSLVGAGGVYEQYF. In DNA form, the CDR3 reads TGCGCCAGCAGCTTGGTCGGGGCCGGGGGTGTCTACGAGCAGTACTTC.

The V gene is TRBV4-1, the J gene TRBJ2-1; 7 nucleotides line up with TRBD1. The V and J ends lost 4 bases and 8 bases, in that order; junction bases with no gene match: 11. CDR1 MGHRA and CDR2 YSYEKL come from the germline V gene. The CDR3 runs to 15 residues. This CDR3 reads CASSPQNRGKDEQFF. The CDR3 coding sequence is TGCGCCAGCAGCCCTCAGAACAGGGGAAAGGATGAGCAGTTCTTC.

The chain has TRBV5-4 and TRBJ2-3; D possibly corresponds to TRBD2 (5 bases). Trimming left V 4 bases short and J 5 bases short, with 14 bases between. The CDR3 contains 14 residues. Looked up from germline, CDR1 is SGHNT and CDR2 is YYREEE (reference sequence). CDR3 coding DNA: TGTGCCAGCAGCCCTGGACCCGCGGGAGATACGCAGTATTTT. Translating gives CASSPGPAGDTQYF. Variable domain in full (rest from reference TRBV5-4 and TRBJ2-3): ETGVTQSPTHLIKTRGQQVTLRCSSQSGHNTVSWYQQALGQGPQFIFQYYREEENGRGNFPPRFSGLQFPNYSSELNVNALELDDSALYLCASSPGPAGDTQYFGPGTRLTVL.

The chain employs TRBV19 and TRBJ1-2; TRBD1 is a possible D gene (5 bases). Trimming took 10 bases from V and 4 from J, leaving 13 bases between them. CDR3 size: 12 residues. CDR1 LNHDA and CDR2 SQIVND come from the germline V gene (reference sequence). DNA of the CDR3: TGTGCCACGGGGACCTCTTCCTATGGCTACACCTTC. Residues: CATGTSSYGYTF. Combining the CDR3 with reference TRBV19 and TRBJ1-2 gives the whole variable domain DGGITQSPKYLFRKEGQNVTLSCEQNLNHDAMYWYRQDPGQGLRLIYYSQIVNDFQKGDIAEGYSVSREKKESFPLTVTSAQKNPTAFYLCATGTSSYGYTFGSGTRLTVV.

The gene calls are TRBV6-6 and TRBJ2-1, with 12 bases that match TRBD2. V dropped 9 bases and J dropped 1; count of bases not matched to a gene: 1. The CDR3 totals 14 residues. Germline lookup yields CDR1 MNHNY and CDR2 SVGAGI (reference sequence). The CDR3 reads CASLAGGSYNEQFF. In DNA form, the CDR3 reads TGTGCCAGTCTAGCGGGAGGGTCCTACAATGAGCAGTTCTTC.

This chain connects TRBV7-9 to TRBJ1-2; weak D call: TRBD1 (5 bases). V was trimmed by 4 bases and J by 8 bases, leaving 11 bases between them. CDR1 is SEHNR, CDR2 FQNEAQ, per germline (reference sequence). This CDR3 spans 12 amino acids. For the CDR3, the DNA is TGTGCCAGCAGCTACGGGGACCGGGGCTACACCTTC. Its translation is CASSYGDRGYTF.

The chain combines TRBV4-3 with TRBJ2-7, with D uncertain. V was clipped by 1 base and J by 4 bases, with 11 bases between them. Germline V gene data show CDR1 as LGHNA and CDR2 as YSLEER. The CDR3 extends over 14 amino acids. CDR3 nucleotides: TGCGCCAGCAGCCAAGCCGGGCGCGAATACGAGCAGTACTTC. It encodes CASSQAGREYEQYF.

This chain connects TRBV27 to TRBJ1-4, with TRBD1 matching 8 bases. The CDR3 sequence is 15 residues long. Germline V gene lookup returns CDR1 MNHEY and CDR2 SMNVEV (reference sequence). The V segment lost 2 bases and the J segment 7 bases; nucleotides outside the gene matches: 6. CDR3 sequence reads: CASSLGPGGVEKLFF. DNA of the CDR3: TGTGCCAGCAGTTTAGGTCCAGGGGGCGTTGAAAAACTGTTTTTT.

The V and J genes are TRBV6-5 and TRBJ2-1, with 7 bases lining up with TRBD2. V was pared by 0 bases and J by 2 bases, with 4 bases of the junction left unmatched. CDR1 MNHEY and CDR2 SVGAGI come from the germline V gene. The CDR3 contains 16 residues. The CDR3 coding sequence is TGTGCCAGCAGTTACTCGAGTACTAGCGCCTACAATGAGCAGTTCTTC. This translates into CASSYSSTSAYNEQFF.

V usage is TRBV28 and J usage is TRBJ1-5; no reliable D call. CDR1 MDHEN and CDR2 SYDVKM come from the germline V gene. V lost 8 bases to trimming and J lost 3 bases, with 11 bases between them. This CDR3 has 13 residues. Written as DNA, the CDR3 is TGTGCCAGCCGCCGGCAGGTCAATCAGCCCCAGCATTTT. Translation gives CASRRQVNQPQHF.

The J gene is TRBJ2-1, the V gene TRBV7-2, with a possible D match to TRBD2 (5 bases). Germline loops: CDR1 SGHTA, CDR2 FQGNSA. Trimming removed 0 bases from V and 10 bases from J, with 10 bases in between. This CDR3 spans 13 amino acids. The CDR3 spells CASSLAPGGEQFF. CDR3 bases: TGTGCCAGCAGCTTAGCGCCCGGAGGAGAGCAGTTCTTC.

CDR3 sequence: CASSPRVGGEATQYF. CDR3 nucleotide sequence: TGTGCCAGCTCACCACGAGTGGGAGGTGAAGCGACCCAGTACTTC. The chain uses TRBV18 and TRBJ2-5, with D possibly TRBD2 on 6 matching bases. V lost 1 base, J lost 7 bases, and 16 bases lay in between. The CDR3 consists of 15 residues. Germline V gives CDR1 KGHSH, CDR2 LQKENI.

The chain has TRBV7-2 and TRBJ2-1; 11 bases are shared with TRBD2. This CDR3 is built from 18 residues. V gave up 5 bases and J gave up 14 bases; unmatched junction bases: 23. Germline assignment: CDR1 SGHTA and CDR2 FQGNSA. This CDR3 reads CASSQGAAELSGRAVKFF. CDR3 bases: TGTGCCAGCAGCCAAGGGGCGGCAGAGCTTAGCGGGAGGGCCGTGAAGTTCTTC.

The rearrangement uses TRBV5-1 and TRBJ2-3, with no clear D. This CDR3 contains 14 residues. The germline CDR1 and CDR2 sequences are SGHRS and YFSETQ. Trimming took 3 bases from V and 2 from J, leaving 10 bases between them. In DNA, the CDR3 is TGCGCCAGCAGCTGGGCTACTTCCACAGATACGCAGTATTTT. It translates to CASSWATSTDTQYF.

The CDR3 DNA is TGTGCCAGCAGTTTTAACGGCGGGAGTGCGAATGAGCAGTTCTTC. Translated: CASSFNGGSANEQFF. V usage is TRBV27 and J usage is TRBJ2-1; 7 bases agree with TRBD2. Germline V CDR1 and CDR2: MNHEY, SMNVEV (reference sequence). The CDR3 covers 15 residues. The trim removed 3 bases at V and 7 bases at J, leaving 9 bases unmatched.

The J gene is TRBJ2-7, the V gene TRBV5-1; 8 positions match TRBD1. The ends lost 4 bases at V and 5 bases at J; junction bases unmatched: 8. The CDR3 has 14 amino acids. Germline V lookup: CDR1 SGHRS, CDR2 YFSETQ. CDR3 in amino acids: CASSPRQGSDEQYF. As DNA, the CDR3 is TGCGCCAGCAGCCCCCGACAGGGGAGTGACGAGCAGTACTTC.

This clone is labeled medium-sized. This chain connects TRBV9 to TRBJ1-2; TRBD1 aligns across 7 bases. Trimming cost V 0 bases and J 6 bases; bases outside gene matches: 2. The CDR3 contains 13 residues. CDR1 and CDR2 (germline): SGDLS, YYNGEE. CDR3 bases: TGTGCCAGCAGCGTAGAGACAGGGCATGGCTACACCTTC. This sequence encodes CASSVETGHGYTF.

This clone was seen a single time. J is TRBJ2-2 and V is TRBV6-5; D unresolved. CDR1 is MNHEY, CDR2 SVGAGI, per germline. The CDR3 totals 16 residues. V lost 1 base to trimming and J lost 1 base, with 10 bases between them. In nucleotides, the CDR3 is TGTGCCAGCAGTTACTTTGTTACAGAGAACACCGGGGAGCTGTTTTTT. It is translated as CASSYFVTENTGELFF.